This T cell receptor (beta chain) originates from a study of T cell responses to AZD1222 COVID-19 vaccine. Study in general: Pooling of second doses given at about 4 or about 12 weeks was done.

Termini included, the CDR3 measures 12 amino acids. In regard to this clone: The target antigen is unknown. Because the CDR3's place on the DNA is in doubt, the DNA is left out and the CDR3 is given as listed by TCRdb.

Profiling relied on immunoSEQ multiplex PCR, and the TCRdb table lists in-frame clones only, not all of them. This table holds roughly 83,000 clones, 86% found once. General study results and limits: An increase in Spike-specific TCR breadth and depth was observed after two AZD1222 doses.

The sample here was peripheral blood, taken on day 0 of AZD1222 vaccination. V gene TRBV12-3 or TRBV12-4 combines with J gene TRBJ2-5. This receptor was taken from an adult in good health. CDR3: CASSSSIETQYF.